This passage covers 21 T cell receptor beta chains from one sample sequenced in a study of blood T cells in healthy people across ages. Primed by a sample-barcoded 5' primer and a J-beta primer mix, a second PCR proceeded for roughly 7 to 11 cycles. TCRdb re-derived calls from the 5' RACE reads in MiXCR, one entry per CDR3 protein. The top ten clones hold approximately 7.9% of a sample with around 1,500,000 distinct CDR3 sequences, roughly 40% of them seen once. The sequenced sample was blood. The source is a woman between 18 and 30 years old in good health.

A remark on this clonotype: It may be a read error: a sequence one base away is much more abundant. The chain employs TRBV11-2 and TRBJ1-6; unclear D gene. The germline V gene encodes CDR1 SGHAT and CDR2 FQNNGV. There are 14 residues in the CDR3. V lost 0 bases, J lost 4 bases, and 4 bases lay in between. The CDR3 DNA is TGTGCCAGCAGCTTAGAACCGTATAATTCACCCCTCCACTTT. This gives the protein CASSLEPYNSPLHF. The full variable domain, with the rest looked up from reference TRBV11-2 and TRBJ1-6, is EAGVAQSPRYKIIEKRQSVAFWCNPISGHATLYWYQQILGQGPKLLIQFQNNGVVDDSQLPKDRFSAERLKGVDSTLKIQPAKLEDSAVYLCASSLEPYNSPLHFGNGTRLTVT.

This chain links TRBV12-3 or TRBV12-4 with TRBJ1-3; TRBD1 matches at 10 bases. Trimming at V came to 7 bases and at J to 10 bases, leaving 7 bases not matched to a gene. This CDR3 is 13 amino acids long. The CDR3 protein is CASIRTGGDTIYF. The CDR3 bases are TGTGCCAGCATCAGGACAGGGGGAGATACCATATATTTT.

This chain links TRBV20-1 with TRBJ1-4; no firm D call. V lost 0 bases, J lost 0 bases, and 11 bases lay in between. This CDR3 contains 16 residues. Germline V gene lookup returns CDR1 DFQATT and CDR2 SNEGSKA (reference sequence). CDR3 protein: CSARDGLRPTNEKLFF. CDR3 DNA: TGCAGTGCTAGAGATGGACTGCGCCCAACTAATGAAAAACTGTTTTTT.

This chain joins TRBV14 and TRBJ2-1; D is unclear. The J call may be faulty, since TRBJ2-7 better matches the DNA end. Germline V gene data show CDR1 as SGHDN and CDR2 as FVKESK. The CDR3 spans 13 residues. The chain's CDR3 is CASSQPVFNEQYF. The CDR3 DNA follows: TGTGCCAGCAGCCAACCGGTTTTCAATGAGCAGTACTTC.

V and J are TRBV21-1 and TRBJ2-7; TRBD2, the table's D call, was not compared with the DNA. TRBV21-1 is given as a pseudogene. The CDR3 extends over 13 amino acids. This chain's CDR3 is CASLKRESYEQYF. CDR3 nucleotides: TGTGCCAGCCTCAAACGGGAGAGCTACGAGCAGTACTTC.

This clonotype has only a few counts. V and J are TRBV7-3 and TRBJ2-1; 10 bases line up with TRBD2. Per the germline V gene, CDR1 is SGHTA and CDR2 is FQGTGA. V was clipped by 5 bases and J by 4 bases; unmatched bases: 23. This CDR3 region has 21 residues. The CDR3 nucleotides are TGTGCCAGCAGCCGTGGTCCGGCAGGGAATTATAGCGGGGGGTTATACAATGAGCAGTTCTTC. Translation gives CASSRGPAGNYSGGLYNEQFF.

The rearrangement uses TRBV4-1 and TRBJ1-4, with 7 bases fitting TRBD1. Germline CDR1 is MGHRA and CDR2 is YSYEKL. The CDR3 loop spans 15 amino acids. V was clipped by 5 bases and J by 3 bases; unmatched bases: 6. The CDR3 region has the DNA TGCGCCAGCAGCTTCAGGGGGGGATCTAATGAAAAACTGTTTTTT. Translating it yields CASSFRGGSNEKLFF.

The chain joins TRBV18 to TRBJ2-7, with D uncertain. V was shortened by 0 bases and J by 0 bases, with 12 bases between the two germline ends. The CDR3 consists of 16 residues. Germline CDR1 and CDR2: KGHSH and LQKENI. CDR3 DNA: TGTGCCAGCTCACCACCGGGTATTCGGAGCTCCTACGAGCAGTACTTC. Encoded protein: CASSPPGIRSSYEQYF.

This clonotype was observed a single time. Here the CDR3 DNA reads TGTGCCAGCAGATTACAGGGGGCTAAAGGCGAGCAGTACTTC. This sequence encodes CASRLQGAKGEQYF. The chain carries TRBV27 and TRBJ2-7; 9 positions match TRBD1. CDR1 MNHEY and CDR2 SMNVEV come from the germline V gene (reference sequence). Trimming cost V 6 bases and J 6 bases; bases outside gene matches: 9. CDR3 length: 14 residues.

This clonotype was observed a few times. The CDR3 loop reads CASSYSAAGKTYEQYF. The CDR3 DNA is TGTGCCAGCAGTTACTCGGCGGCAGGGAAAACCTACGAGCAGTACTTC. The chain employs TRBV6-5 and TRBJ2-7, with D perhaps TRBD1 (5 bases). The V end was cut by 0 bases, the J end by 2 bases, with 14 bases between. Germline V gives CDR1 MNHEY, CDR2 SVGAGI. This CDR3 contains 16 residues.

This clonotype occurred many times. V usage is TRBV5-6 and J usage is TRBJ1-2; D is unclear. Trimming took 4 bases from V and 2 from J, leaving 12 bases between them. CDR1 SGHDT and CDR2 YYEEEE come from the germline V gene. CDR3 length: 14 residues. DNA of the CDR3: TGTGCCAGCAGCCTTCGGGGTGCGAACTATGGCTACACCTTC. Translated, it gives CASSLRGANYGYTF. Full variable domain (outside the CDR3, taken from reference TRBV5-6 and TRBJ1-2): DAGVTQSPTHLIKTRGQQVTLRCSPKSGHDTVSWYQQALGQGPQFIFQYYEEEERQRGNFPDRFSGHQFPNYSSELNVNALLLGDSALYLCASSLRGANYGYTFGSGTRLTVV.

V is TRBV9 and J is TRBJ1-2; D not certain. From germline, CDR1 is SGDLS and CDR2 YYNGEE. Trimming left V 3 bases short and J 8 bases short, with 17 bases between. The CDR3 extends over 14 amino acids. DNA for the CDR3: TGTGCCAGCAGCGGTCTCCTTAGCCACGTCGGCTACACCTTC. It translates to CASSGLLSHVGYTF.

In this sample, this clonotype turned up a few times. This sequence may be a read error, since a much larger clone differs from it by one base. CDR3 sequence (DNA): TGCGCCAGCAGCCAAAATATGGGGCCACAGTACTTC. It yields the protein CASSQNMGPQYF. The chain carries TRBV4-1 and TRBJ2-5; TRBD1 is a possible D gene (5 bases). Trimming left V 2 bases short and J 11 bases short, with 12 bases between. The germline V gene encodes CDR1 MGHRA and CDR2 YSYEKL. CDR3 size: 12 residues.

V gene TRBV28 combines with J gene TRBJ2-7; no clear D gene. CDR3 length: 14 residues. V dropped 6 bases and J dropped 3 bases, with 15 bases sitting between them. The germline CDR1 and CDR2 sequences are MDHEN and SYDVKM. The CDR3 bases are TGTGCCAGCAGCTCACAAACCCGCGGCTACGAGCAGTACTTC. It codes for CASSSQTRGYEQYF.

The rearrangement links TRBV28 to TRBJ1-2, with 7 nucleotides matching TRBD1. V was clipped by 4 bases and J by 12 bases; unmatched bases: 17. The CDR3 extends over 15 amino acids. The germline V gene encodes CDR1 MDHEN and CDR2 SYDVKM. CDR3 loop: CASSSPPGRGVGHTF. The CDR3 DNA sequence: TGTGCCAGCAGTTCCCCTCCCGGCAGGGGGGTAGGTCACACCTTC.

The chain links TRBV20-1 to TRBJ2-5, with D uncertain. Looked up from germline, CDR1 is DFQATT and CDR2 is SNEGSKA (reference sequence). This CDR3 has 13 residues. Trimming stripped 3 bases from V and 1 base from J, with 9 bases between. The DNA for the CDR3 is TGCAGTGCTAGCCCCTGGACCCAAGAGACCCAGTACTTC. Its translation is CSASPWTQETQYF.

This rearrangement joins TRBV27 to TRBJ2-7, with D maybe TRBD1 (6 bases). Germline CDR1 MNHEY, CDR2 SMNVEV (reference sequence). V lost 5 bases to trimming and J lost 1 base, with 12 bases between them. This CDR3 region has 14 residues. The chain's CDR3 is CASSMTQGSYEQYF. In nucleotides, the CDR3 is TGTGCCAGCAGTATGACCCAGGGGTCCTACGAGCAGTACTTC.

The chain employs TRBV12-3 or TRBV12-4 and TRBJ2-7; D not resolved. The CDR3 runs 14 residues. V was clipped by 6 bases and J by 0 bases, with 12 bases between them. For the CDR3, the DNA is TGTGCCAGCAGGGCCAAGCCGAGCTCCTACGAGCAGTACTTC. This codes for CASRAKPSSYEQYF.

In this sample, this clonotype turned up once. The chain uses TRBV4-1 and TRBJ1-2; a possible D gene is TRBD1 (6 bases). Trimming stripped 8 bases from V and 7 bases from J, with 20 bases between. The CDR3 has 14 amino acids. Looked up from germline, CDR1 is MGHRA and CDR2 is YSYEKL. The CDR3 DNA follows: TGCGCCAGCGACCAAGATCCGCGGACAGTTGGCTACACCTTC. It specifies CASDQDPRTVGYTF.

There are a few counts of this clonotype. The rearrangement joins TRBV5-1 to TRBJ2-1, with D unresolved. Trimming removed 2 bases at V and 0 bases at J, with 12 bases between. CDR3 size: 16 residues. CDR1 SGHRS and CDR2 YFSETQ come from the germline V gene. CDR3 coding DNA: TGCGCCAGCAGCTTTTATGGAACAGCCTCCTACAATGAGCAGTTCTTC. It codes for CASSFYGTASYNEQFF.

This clonotype was detected only a few times. V usage is TRBV20-1 and J usage is TRBJ2-1; D unresolved. Germline lookup yields CDR1 DFQATT and CDR2 SNEGSKA (reference sequence). The CDR3 is 15 amino acids. V was cut by 4 bases and J by 0 bases, with 13 bases left in between. CDR3 bases: TGCAGTGCTACAATGGGCATAATCTCCTACAATGAGCAGTTCTTC. Translation gives CSATMGIISYNEQFF.